These 2 T cell receptor beta chains came from one sample sequenced in a study of shared clonotypes between healthy human individuals. Clones were sequenced by immunoSEQ multiplex PCR, and TCRdb holds only the in-frame ones, with some missing. The data hold about 1.1 million clones, with 77% observed a single time. Sequencing was done on a sample of memory CD4+ T cells from PBMCs. As to subset: CD45RA-negative fraction. The receptors derive from a man aged 18 to 29 in good health. Some clones in this sample may be carry-over from other donors' samples.

J is TRBJ1-5 and V is TRBV4-1; D is uncertain. The CDR3 sequence is 17 residues long. The V gene lost 0 bases and the J gene lost 3 bases, with 15 bases spanning the gap. Germline V CDR1 and CDR2: MGHRA, YSYEKL. The CDR3 reads CASSQEGRVGNNQPQHF. DNA of the CDR3: TGCGCCAGCAGCCAAGAGGGGAGGGTAGGAAACAATCAGCCCCAGCATTTT.

Notes on this clone: The sample holds other DNA sequences that translate to the same CDR3. The rearrangement joins TRBV20-1 to TRBJ1-2, with D possibly TRBD1 on 5 matching bases. V lost 3 bases to trimming and J lost 8 bases, with 7 bases between them. The CDR3 runs to 10 residues. Germline loops: CDR1 DFQATT, CDR2 SNEGSKA (reference sequence). CDR3 DNA: TGCAGTGCTAGGGGGGAGGGCTACACCTTC. It specifies CSARGEGYTF.